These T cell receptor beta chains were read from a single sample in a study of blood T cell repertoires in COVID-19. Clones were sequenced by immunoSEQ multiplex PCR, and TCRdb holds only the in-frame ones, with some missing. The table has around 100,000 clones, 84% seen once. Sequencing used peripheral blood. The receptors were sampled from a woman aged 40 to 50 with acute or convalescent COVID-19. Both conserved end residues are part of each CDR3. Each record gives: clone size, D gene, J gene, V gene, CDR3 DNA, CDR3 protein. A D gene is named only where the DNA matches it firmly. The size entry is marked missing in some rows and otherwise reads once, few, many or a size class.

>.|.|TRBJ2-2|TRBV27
TGTGCCAGCGGTCGGCAGGCCGCCACCGGGGAGCTGTTTTTT
CASGRQAATGELFF
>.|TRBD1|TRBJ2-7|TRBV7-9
TGTGCCAGCATCCGGGTCCCAGGGGGCCACGAGCAGTACTTC
CASIRVPGGHEQYF
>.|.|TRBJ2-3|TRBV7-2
TGTGCCAGCAGCTTAGCGGGGGGGCGAGATACGCAGTATTTT
CASSLAGGRDTQYF
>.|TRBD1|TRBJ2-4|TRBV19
TGTGCCAGTAGCCAGGGGGCGGACAAAAACATTCAGTACTTC
CASSQGADKNIQYF
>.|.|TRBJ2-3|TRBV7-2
TGTGCCAGCAGCGCCACACGGGGGAGGGATACGCAGTATTTT
CASSATRGRDTQYF
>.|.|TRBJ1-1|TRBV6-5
TGTGCCAGCGGCCCCTTACATGGGAACACTGAAGCTTTCTTT
CASGPLHGNTEAFF
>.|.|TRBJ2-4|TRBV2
TGTGCCAGCAGTTTGCACAGTAACATTCAGTACTTC
CASSLHSNIQYF
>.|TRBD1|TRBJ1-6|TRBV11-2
TGTGCCAGCAGCTTAAGCCTTATAGGGGGCTGGGAGTCACCCCTCCACTTT
CASSLSLIGGWESPLHF
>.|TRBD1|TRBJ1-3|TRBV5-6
TGTGCCAGCAGGTACAGGGGATCTGGAAACACCATATATTTT
CASRYRGSGNTIYF
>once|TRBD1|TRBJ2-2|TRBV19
TGTGCCAGTAGTATATGGACAGGTGGAACCGGGGAGCTGTTTTTT
CASSIWTGGTGELFF
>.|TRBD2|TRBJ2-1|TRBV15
TGTGCCACCAGCAGAGATCCCCGGGGGGGCCACAATGAGCAGTTCTTC
CATSRDPRGGHNEQFF
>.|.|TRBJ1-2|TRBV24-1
TGTGCCACCAGTGAACGGGGAGGCTACACCTTC
CATSERGGYTF
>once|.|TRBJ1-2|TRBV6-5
TGTGCCAGCAGTTACTCCCCGGGGAACTATGGCTACACCTTC
CASSYSPGNYGYTF
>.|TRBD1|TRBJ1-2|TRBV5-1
TGCGCCAGCAGCCGGACAGGGGATACCCGCTATGGCTACACCTTC
CASSRTGDTRYGYTF
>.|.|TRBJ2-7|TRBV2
TGTGCCAGCAGTGAAGTTGGAGGGAGGGGGAACGAGCAGTACTTC
CASSEVGGRGNEQYF
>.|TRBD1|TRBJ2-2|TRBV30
TGTGCCTGGAGTGTACGGGACAGGGTGACCGGGGAGCTGTTTTTT
CAWSVRDRVTGELFF
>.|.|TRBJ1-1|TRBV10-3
TGTGCCACCTCGAGCGCATTAATGAACACTGAAGCTTTCTTT
CATSSALMNTEAFF
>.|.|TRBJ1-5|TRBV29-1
TGCAGCGTCCCTTATTTACAGTCGAGCAATCAGCCCCAGCATTTT
CSVPYLQSSNQPQHF
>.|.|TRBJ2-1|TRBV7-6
TGTGCCAGCGACACTTGGGATGAGCAGTTCTTC
CASDTWDEQFF
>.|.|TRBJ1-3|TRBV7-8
TGTGCCAGCAGCTTAGTACAGGGCTCTGGAAACACCATATATTTT
CASSLVQGSGNTIYF
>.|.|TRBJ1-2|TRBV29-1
TGCAGCGTTGGTAATGGCTACACCTTC
CSVGNGYTF
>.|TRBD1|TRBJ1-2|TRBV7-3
TGTGCCAGCAGCCCGACAGGGGTTAACTATGGCTACACCTTC
CASSPTGVNYGYTF
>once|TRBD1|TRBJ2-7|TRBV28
TGTGCCAGCACCGGTTTTGGGGCCGGGGACAGCCCCTACGAGCAGTACTTC
CASTGFGAGDSPYEQYF
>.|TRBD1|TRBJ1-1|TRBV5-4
TGTGCCAGCAGCTCAGGAATCACCGGACAGGGAAGCACTGAAGCTTTCTTT
CASSSGITGQGSTEAFF
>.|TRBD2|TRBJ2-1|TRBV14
TGTGCCAGCAGCCAAGATCTATTTGCGGGGACTAGCGGGGTCTTCTTC
CASSQDLFAGTSGVFF
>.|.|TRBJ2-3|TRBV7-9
TGTGCCAGCAGCTTAGCGGCGAGCGGCACAGATACGCAGTATTTT
CASSLAASGTDTQYF
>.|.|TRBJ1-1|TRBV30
TGTGCCTGGAGCGAACAGGGGAACACTGAAGCTTTCTTT
CAWSEQGNTEAFF
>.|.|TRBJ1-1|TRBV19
TGTGCCAGTAGTTTCGCTGGGAGGGGGACTGAAGCTTTCTTT
CASSFAGRGTEAFF
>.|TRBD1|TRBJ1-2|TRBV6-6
TGTGCCAGCAGTTACCAGGGGGCGGATGGCTACACCTTC
CASSYQGADGYTF
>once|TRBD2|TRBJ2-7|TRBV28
TGTGCCAGCAGTTTACCTAGCGGGGTGACCGCTTCCGAGCAGTACTTC
CASSLPSGVTASEQYF
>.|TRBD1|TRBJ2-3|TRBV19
TGTGCCAGTAGTGGAGCAATGGACAGGGAACAGTATTTT
CASSGAMDREQYF
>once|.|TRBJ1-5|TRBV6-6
TGTGCCAGCACCCTCTCGAATCAGCCCCAGCATTTT
CASTLSNQPQHF
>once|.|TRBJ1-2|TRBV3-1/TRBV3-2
TGTGCCAGCAGCCAAGATGTCGGGAGCTATGGCTACACCTTC
CASSQDVGSYGYTF
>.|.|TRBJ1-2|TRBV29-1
TGCAGCGTTGAACACGGTTTTAACTATGGCTACACCTTC
CSVEHGFNYGYTF
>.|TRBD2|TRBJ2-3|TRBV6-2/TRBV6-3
TGTGCCAGCAGTTTCGGACTAGGTGCCCGCACAGATACGCAGTATTTT
CASSFGLGARTDTQYF
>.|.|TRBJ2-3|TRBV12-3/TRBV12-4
TGTGCCAGCTCGAGAACCCCGGGAGAGCAGTATTTT
CASSRTPGEQYF
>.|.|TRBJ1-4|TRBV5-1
TGCGCCAGCAGCCCAGGGTCAGGTGGGGAAAAACTGTTTTTT
CASSPGSGGEKLFF
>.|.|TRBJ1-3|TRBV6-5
TGTGCCAGCAGTTACTCAGGACAGTCCTCTGGAAACACCATATATTTT
CASSYSGQSSGNTIYF
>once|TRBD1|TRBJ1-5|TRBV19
TGTGCCAGTAGTCCAGGGGGGAGCAATCAGCCCCAGCATTTT
CASSPGGSNQPQHF
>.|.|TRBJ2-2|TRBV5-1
TGCGCCAGCAGCTTTTTTCCAGGGGCGGCCGCGAACACCGGGGAGCTGTTTTTT
CASSFFPGAAANTGELFF
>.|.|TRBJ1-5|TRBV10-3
TGTGCCATTCCCCCACCCGAGGTCTATAGCAATCAGCCCCAGCATTTT
CAIPPPEVYSNQPQHF
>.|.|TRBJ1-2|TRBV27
TGTGCCAGCAGTCCTAGGGCTGACACTAGGGTGGATGGCTACACCTTC
CASSPRADTRVDGYTF
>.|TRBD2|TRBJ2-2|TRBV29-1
TGCAGCGTACTAGGGACTACGAACACCGGGGAGCTGTTTTTT
CSVLGTTNTGELFF
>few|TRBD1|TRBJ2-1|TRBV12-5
TGTGCTAGTGGTTTGGGAACCGGGACAGGGGGCGACGGAGAACAGTTCTTC
CASGLGTGTGGDGEQFF
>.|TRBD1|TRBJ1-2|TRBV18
TGTGCCAGCTCACAGACAGGGGGCGGTGGCTACACCTTC
CASSQTGGGGYTF
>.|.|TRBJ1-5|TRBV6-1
TGTGCCAGCAGTGAACCGAATCAGCCCCAGCATTTT
CASSEPNQPQHF
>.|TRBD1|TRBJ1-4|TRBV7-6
TGTGCCAGCAGCGCAAGGACAGGGTTTGACGAAAAACTGTTTTTT
CASSARTGFDEKLFF
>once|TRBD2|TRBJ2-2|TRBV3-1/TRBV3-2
TGTGCCAGCAGCCAAGAGCTAGCGGGGGGCCCTAAGGCCGGGGAGCTGTTTTTT
CASSQELAGGPKAGELFF